This T cell receptor (beta chain) emerged from a study of shared clonotypes between healthy human individuals. Overall study context: Three CD4 naive, three CD4 memory, two CD8 naive and one CD8 memory plate were used per donor.

At a deep level, the assay was run. Data came from immunoSEQ multiplex PCR; TCRdb stores just in-frame clones and leaves some out. Seen here are just over 2,000,000 clones, about 95% observed once, and the top ten hold 0.85% to 1.2%. A remark on this clone: The target antigen is unknown.

CD45RO-negative, CCR7-selected cells formed the naive CD8 fraction, which excluded terminally differentiated effector memory CD45RA+ cells. Study-level points and caveats: Generation probability values for non-shared clonotypes were lower than those for clonotypes shared by all four donors.

The V gene lost 0 bases and the J gene lost 0 bases, with 11 bases spanning the gap. Germline CDR1 and CDR2: SGHDN and FVKESK. The CDR3 contains 16 residues. This chain connects TRBV14 to TRBJ2-5; D call uncertain. The sample comprised naive CD8+ T cells sorted from blood. The receptor's source is a man aged 18 to 35 in good health. The CDR3 region has the DNA TGTGCCAGCAGCCAAGATATCGGCGGTTACCAAGAGACCCAGTACTTC. Translated: CASSQDIGGYQETQYF.